This TCR beta chain was profiled in a study of T-cell memory formation after mild COVID-19. Germline V gene lookup returns CDR1 KGHSH and CDR2 LQKENI. The CDR3 length is 16 residues. V trimming: 6 bases; J trimming: 1 base; junction bases outside the gene matches: 6. Via MiXCR, TCRdb re-called the 5' RACE reads, giving one row per CDR3 protein. The profile shows around 310,000 distinct CDR3 sequences, roughly an eighth of them singletons. This clonotype appeared a few times. The chain recombines TRBV18 with TRBJ1-4, with 9 bases aligning to TRBD1. The sample consisted of PBMCs or a T cell subset sorted from them (not recorded which). The TCR was taken from a man younger than 35 who had mild COVID-19 (a few samples of this study predate the infection). Cell type and time point are not known. The CDR3 loop reads CASSYTGGGTNEKLFF. The DNA for the CDR3 is TGTGCCAGCTCGTATACAGGGGGCGGAACTAATGAAAAACTGTTTTTT.